This is a list of T cell receptor beta chains from one sample in a study of T cell responses to AZD1222 COVID-19 vaccine. Assay: immunoSEQ multiplex PCR; the TCRdb copy retains only in-frame clones and omits some. The data show tens of thousands of clones, around 90% seen once. Sequencing used peripheral blood, obtained on day 0 of AZD1222 vaccination. The source is an adult in good health. Both conserved end residues are part of each CDR3. A D gene is named only where the DNA matches it firmly. Clone size, where shown, is once, few, many, or a class for clones that have expanded.

d_gene	abundance	j_gene	v_gene	len	CDR3nt	CDR3aa
.	.	TRBJ2-7	TRBV7-2	15	TGTGCCAGCAGCTTAGATGGACGAGGGTACTACGAGCAGTACTTC	CASSLDGRGYYEQYF
.	.	TRBJ2-7	TRBV4-2	14	TGTGCCAGCAGCCAGGTGGGGCCCGCCTACGAGCAGTACTTC	CASSQVGPAYEQYF
.	.	TRBJ2-7	TRBV5-1	13	TGCGCCAGCAGCTTGGTACCCACTTCCGAGCAGTACTTC	CASSLVPTSEQYF
.	.	TRBJ1-5	TRBV28	15	TGTGCCAGCAGTTTGCTGGAGGAGGGCAATCAGCCCCAGCATTTT	CASSLLEEGNQPQHF
.	.	TRBJ1-3	TRBV28	18	TGTGCCAGCAGTTTAAAGGTTCAGCAAGCATACTCTGGAAACACCATATATTTT	CASSLKVQQAYSGNTIYF
.	.	TRBJ1-2	TRBV6-6	11	TGTGCCAGCAGTTACGGCTATGGCTACACCTTC	CASSYGYGYTF
.	.	TRBJ1-6	TRBV19	11	TGTGCCAGTAGTATCGGGCAGGTTTTCCACTTT	CASSIGQVFHF
.	.	TRBJ2-7	TRBV9	13	TGTGCCAGCAGCCGAGACCGGGAAGACGAGCAGTACTTC	CASSRDREDEQYF
.	.	TRBJ1-4	TRBV18	14	TGTGCCAGCTCACCACAGGGGGTTAATGAAAAACTGTTTTTT	CASSPQGVNEKLFF
TRBD2	.	TRBJ2-3	TRBV5-1	16	TGCGCCAGCAGCTTTAGCGGGCCCCATAGCACAGATACGCAGTATTTT	CASSFSGPHSTDTQYF
.	.	TRBJ2-7	TRBV4-2	15	TGTGCCAGCAGCCAAGATCGTGGTTTCTCCTACGAGCAGTACTTC	CASSQDRGFSYEQYF
.	.	TRBJ1-3	TRBV5-6	15	TGTGCCAGCAGCTTAGAGCCTACCTCTGGAAACACCATATATTTT	CASSLEPTSGNTIYF
TRBD1	.	TRBJ1-6	TRBV5-4	15	TGTGCCAGCAGCCGGGGACAGGGTGCGGATTCACCCCTCCACTTT	CASSRGQGADSPLHF
.	.	TRBJ2-3	TRBV6-1	15	TGTGCCAGCAGTGAACTGTCCCCGGTAGGCGATACGCAGTATTTT	CASSELSPVGDTQYF
TRBD2	.	TRBJ2-3	TRBV19	15	TGTGCCAGTAGAATAGCGGGAGGCGGCCCAGATACGCAGTATTTT	CASRIAGGGPDTQYF
.	.	TRBJ1-2	TRBV7-9	14	TGTGCCAGCGGACCGGACAGCCTCCTCTATGGCTACACCTTC	CASGPDSLLYGYTF
TRBD1	.	TRBJ2-2	TRBV18	14	TGTGCCAGCTCTGCGGACAGGGGGACCGGGGAGCTGTTTTTT	CASSADRGTGELFF
.	once	TRBJ2-2	TRBV6-5	13	TGTGCCAGCAGTCCTCCAGGAACCGGGGAGCTGTTTTTT	CASSPPGTGELFF
.	.	TRBJ2-1	TRBV9	17	TGTGCCAGCAGCCCCCGGGTCGGGGCTAGCGTCTACAATGAGCAGTTCTTC	CASSPRVGASVYNEQFF
TRBD1	.	TRBJ2-2	TRBV23-1	17	TGCGCCAGCCCACCCAAAACGGACAGGGTGGAAAACGGGGAGCTGTTTTTT	CASPPKTDRVENGELFF
.	few	TRBJ1-4	TRBV4-2	12	TGTGCCAGCAGCCAATTATCCGAAAAACTGTTTTTT	CASSQLSEKLFF
.	.	TRBJ1-1	TRBV6-5	15	TGTGCCAGCAGTTACTCAGCAGTACTGAACACTGAAGCTTTCTTT	CASSYSAVLNTEAFF
TRBD1	.	TRBJ2-3	TRBV14	15	TGTGCCAGCAGCCTAGGACAGGGGGCGCGAGATACGCAGTATTTT	CASSLGQGARDTQYF
.	few	TRBJ1-2	TRBV7-2	13	TGTGCCAGCAGCTTAGACGGAAACTATGGCTACACCTTC	CASSLDGNYGYTF
TRBD1	.	TRBJ1-6	TRBV7-9	16	TGTGCCAGCAGCTTATGGCAGGGGGACTATAATTCACCCCTCCACTTT	CASSLWQGDYNSPLHF
TRBD2	.	TRBJ2-7	TRBV20-1	12	TGCAGTGCTAGTAGCGGGCCCTACGAGCAGTACTTC	CSASSGPYEQYF
.	.	TRBJ2-3	TRBV2	15	TGTGCCACCTTGGACAGATTAGCCGGCACAGATACGCAGTATTTT	CATLDRLAGTDTQYF
.	.	TRBJ2-7	TRBV29-1	13	TGCAGCGTCCGAGGGGGGGAATCCTACGAGCAGTACTTC	CSVRGGESYEQYF
.	once	TRBJ2-7	TRBV27	17	TGTGCCAGCAGCCGAGTCCCGGTCGGCTCACTCTCCTACGAGCAGTACTTC	CASSRVPVGSLSYEQYF
.	.	TRBJ2-7	TRBV6-5	10	TGTGCCAGCAGATGGTCCGAGCAGTACTTC	CASRWSEQYF
.	.	TRBJ2-3	TRBV7-2	14	TGTGCCAGCAGCTTGGGAGCGAGCACAGATACGCAGTATTTT	CASSLGASTDTQYF
.	.	TRBJ1-3	TRBV5-1	16	TGCGCCAGCAGCTCTGACATCGGGTACTCTGGAAACACCATATATTTT	CASSSDIGYSGNTIYF